The rows below give T cell receptor beta chains drawn from one sample of a study of cytotoxic CD8 clonotypes in ibrutinib-treated CLL. The protocol was immunoSEQ multiplex PCR, while the TCRdb copy is restricted to in-frame clones and leaves out a portion. This table holds 250,000 to 350,000 clones, around 69% found once. The sequencing used PBMCs, collected at disease progression, from a patient treated with ibrutinib. Receptors were obtained from a human donor with chronic lymphocytic leukemia. Each CDR3 is given with its conserved first and last residue. D genes are given only for firm matches. The size field is filled for only some rows; it gives once, few, many or a size class.

D gene: .; clone size: .; V gene: TRBV7-6; J gene: TRBJ2-3; CDR3 DNA: TGTGCCAGCAGCTTAGGGGGGGGGCCCACAGATACGCAGTATTTT; CDR3 protein: CASSLGGGPTDTQYF
D gene: TRBD2; clone size: .; V gene: TRBV9; J gene: TRBJ2-7; CDR3 DNA: TGTGCCAGCAGCGTAGTAGCGGGAGCCCCCTCCGAGCAGTACTTC; CDR3 protein: CASSVVAGAPSEQYF
D gene: .; clone size: .; V gene: TRBV5-6; J gene: TRBJ1-1; CDR3 DNA: TGTGCCAGCAGCTTGGTGGAGGGGGTGGGCACTGAAGCTTTCTTT; CDR3 protein: CASSLVEGVGTEAFF
D gene: .; clone size: .; V gene: TRBV11-1; J gene: TRBJ1-1; CDR3 DNA: TGTGCCAGCAGCTTAGGGACTGAAGCTTTCTTT; CDR3 protein: CASSLGTEAFF
D gene: .; clone size: .; V gene: TRBV4-1; J gene: TRBJ2-1; CDR3 DNA: TGCGCCAGCAGCCAAGGGGGGCGGTCCTACAATGAGCAGTTCTTC; CDR3 protein: CASSQGGRSYNEQFF
D gene: .; clone size: .; V gene: TRBV5-1; J gene: TRBJ2-3; CDR3 DNA: TGCGCCAGCAGCTTGGAGCTGGGAGGCACAGATACGCAGTATTTT; CDR3 protein: CASSLELGGTDTQYF
D gene: .; clone size: .; V gene: TRBV6-6; J gene: TRBJ2-6; CDR3 DNA: TGTGCCAGCAGTTACGGACCCAAGGTCCTGACTTTC; CDR3 protein: CASSYGPKVLTF
D gene: TRBD2; clone size: .; V gene: TRBV4-1; J gene: TRBJ2-5; CDR3 DNA: TGCGCCAGCAGCCACGCAATGAGGAATAGCGGGAGGGGGCGAGAGACCCAGTACTTC; CDR3 protein: CASSHAMRNSGRGRETQYF
D gene: .; clone size: .; V gene: TRBV27; J gene: TRBJ2-7; CDR3 DNA: TGTGCCAGCAGTTTTAGGCCAGGACTTAAAGGTCGCGAGCAGTACTTC; CDR3 protein: CASSFRPGLKGREQYF
D gene: .; clone size: few; V gene: TRBV2; J gene: TRBJ2-2; CDR3 DNA: TGTGCCAGCATGTCGACGGTTACCGGGGAGCTGTTTTTT; CDR3 protein: CASMSTVTGELFF
D gene: TRBD2; clone size: .; V gene: TRBV5-1; J gene: TRBJ2-1; CDR3 DNA: TGCGCCAGCAGCTTTACTAGCGGGACGTACAATGAGCAGTTCTTC; CDR3 protein: CASSFTSGTYNEQFF
D gene: TRBD1; clone size: .; V gene: TRBV9; J gene: TRBJ1-3; CDR3 DNA: TGTGCCAGCAGCGTAGGACAGGGTGGAAACACCATATATTTT; CDR3 protein: CASSVGQGGNTIYF
D gene: TRBD2; clone size: .; V gene: TRBV7-6; J gene: TRBJ2-7; CDR3 DNA: TGTGCCAGCATGAGACTAGCGGACTCCTACGAGCAGTACTTC; CDR3 protein: CASMRLADSYEQYF
D gene: TRBD2; clone size: .; V gene: TRBV27; J gene: TRBJ2-7; CDR3 DNA: TGTGCCAGCAGTTTGAAGCTAGCGGGAGGTTCCTACGAGCAGTACTTC; CDR3 protein: CASSLKLAGGSYEQYF
D gene: .; clone size: .; V gene: TRBV7-9; J gene: TRBJ2-7; CDR3 DNA: TGTGCCAGCCGTGACACGGGGACCTCCTACGAGCAGTACTTC; CDR3 protein: CASRDTGTSYEQYF
D gene: .; clone size: .; V gene: TRBV18; J gene: TRBJ2-6; CDR3 DNA: TGTGCCAGCTCCCAAGAGATGACCTCTACTGGGGCCAACGTCCTGACTTTC; CDR3 protein: CASSQEMTSTGANVLTF
D gene: TRBD2; clone size: .; V gene: TRBV2; J gene: TRBJ2-3; CDR3 DNA: TGTGCCAGCGAACGGACTAGCCGGGGCAGAGATACGCAGTATTTT; CDR3 protein: CASERTSRGRDTQYF
D gene: .; clone size: few; V gene: TRBV25-1; J gene: TRBJ2-1; CDR3 DNA: TGTGCCAGCAGTGATGGTTGGGATGAGCAGTTCTTC; CDR3 protein: CASSDGWDEQFF
D gene: .; clone size: few; V gene: TRBV7-2; J gene: TRBJ2-7; CDR3 DNA: TGTGCCAGCAGCTTAGGAGGTCATCTCGAGCAGTACTTC; CDR3 protein: CASSLGGHLEQYF
D gene: .; clone size: .; V gene: TRBV19; J gene: TRBJ1-4; CDR3 DNA: TGTGCCAGTAGTCCTTGGGGGGTTGAAAAACTGTTTTTT; CDR3 protein: CASSPWGVEKLFF
D gene: TRBD2; clone size: few; V gene: TRBV7-3; J gene: TRBJ2-1; CDR3 DNA: TGTGCCAGCAGCTTAGGGACTAGCGGGGTTTATGAGCAGTTCTTC; CDR3 protein: CASSLGTSGVYEQFF
D gene: .; clone size: .; V gene: TRBV2; J gene: TRBJ2-7; CDR3 DNA: TGTGCCAGCAGCCCCCTGTGGGGTGGGCGGGCCGAGCAGTACTTC; CDR3 protein: CASSPLWGGRAEQYF
D gene: TRBD2; clone size: .; V gene: TRBV19; J gene: TRBJ2-2; CDR3 DNA: TGTGCCAGTAGTATAATTGCGGGGGGCACCGGGGAGCTGTTTTTT; CDR3 protein: CASSIIAGGTGELFF
D gene: .; clone size: .; V gene: TRBV9; J gene: TRBJ1-5; CDR3 DNA: TGTGCCAGCAGCGTAGAGGTGGATCAGCCCCAGCATTTT; CDR3 protein: CASSVEVDQPQHF
D gene: .; clone size: .; V gene: TRBV6-5; J gene: TRBJ2-7; CDR3 DNA: TGTGCCAGCAGCTTAGGCGGTACAGGGAGCTACGAGCAGTACTTC; CDR3 protein: CASSLGGTGSYEQYF
D gene: .; clone size: .; V gene: TRBV4-1; J gene: TRBJ1-1; CDR3 DNA: TGCGCCAGCAGCCAAGGGGGGAGGGGACGGACTGAAGCTTTCTTT; CDR3 protein: CASSQGGRGRTEAFF